This T cell receptor (beta chain) was identified during a study of blood T cell repertoires in COVID-19. Libraries were prepared by immunoSEQ multiplex PCR; TCRdb keeps only in-frame clonotypes and omits some of them. The data contain around 400,000 clones, roughly nine tenths of them singletons. Sequenced sample: PBMCs or T cells enriched from blood (not recorded which). This clonotype was sampled from a woman between 35 and 50 years old who had been exposed to COVID-19.

The CDR3 nucleotides read TGTGCCACCAGCAGAGATAGATCCGTGGGAGGGGATACGCAGTATTTT. This translates into CATSRDRSVGGDTQYF. The J gene is TRBJ2-3, the V gene TRBV15; TRBD2 matches 7 bases. CDR3 length: 16 residues. CDR1 and CDR2 from the germline V gene are LNHNV and YYDKDF (reference sequence). The V gene end was trimmed by 0 bases and the J gene end by 6 bases; junction bases not matched to a gene: 9.